This TCR beta chain was documented in a study of HIV-infected patients and healthy controls (dated 2014 in TCRdb). The CDR3 runs 13 amino acids, cysteine and phenylalanine included. Only the CDR3 DNA stays, 39 bases, in frame from base 1. V and J are trimmed by 7 bases and 8 bases, and the gene matches miss 9 bases of the junction. Based on the germline V gene (reference sequence), the CDR1 and CDR2 sequences are LGHDT and YNNKEL. This clonotype was counted only a few times. No cognate antigen has been identified for it. Per-base qualities were not stored, and no clone one base away is much larger. Library preparation used 5' RACE. For sequencing, an Illumina MiSeq was employed. The public reads were reanalyzed by TCRdb: fastp trimming at Q25, MiXCR alignment, in-frame beta chains only. Each CDR3 protein gets just one entry, which takes the most common genes and DNA from the rows behind it. This sample holds approximately 64,000 distinct CDR3 sequences; 15% to 20% were observed only once. The ten largest clones take up about 1.5% of the sample.

The source of this sequence is a human donor in good health. The V and J segments used are TRBV3-1 and TRBJ1-2, and TRBD1 aligns with 8 junction nucleotides. Material for sequencing was CD4+ T cells from blood. At the DNA level, the sequence is TGTGCCAGCAACGACGGACAGGGCAGGGGCTACACCTTC. Its translation is CASNDGQGRGYTF.